This T cell receptor beta chain was obtained from a study of CD8 T cells in Susac syndrome (dated by TCRdb to the late 2010s). At the level of the whole study: Among the Susac syndrome patients who were sequenced, clinically active disease was present in six and clinical remission was observed in roughly eight. At blood withdrawal, Susac syndrome patients were either therapy-naive, taking corticosteroids (in some cases with IVIg as well), or taking IVIg alone. Repertoire sequencing was used to test whether CD8+ T cell activation and differentiation in Susac syndrome was antigen driven. The investigation overall reported the following: The CD4+ T cell repertoire of patients with Susac syndrome showed no detectable clonal expansion. The TCR sequencing and HLA analysis was acknowledged to have included a relatively small number of individuals.

On this clonotype itself: This clone's antigen is unknown. There are no base qualities to consult, and no much larger clone falls within one base.

RNA was extracted using the RNeasy kit, and roughly 0.45 to 1 microgram was reverse transcribed with random hexamers. TCR beta CDR3 regions were amplified with the immunoSEQ multiplex PCR assay covering 54 Vbeta and 13 Jbeta segments. PCR amplification bias was corrected by using a synthetic template baseline for primer optimization and computational correction. As for the original processing: Reads were assigned to V, D and J genes according to IMGT and analyzed in immunoSEQ Analyzer, with only productive sequences retained. Clonality was computed as one minus Shannon entropy normalized by log2 of the number of productive unique sequences. Public and private clones were assessed among the 100 most prevalent clones of each patient and control. Clones were defined as Susac-specific if absent from the healthy and MS cohorts, from around 1,100 published viral clones and from other ImmuneACCESS disease sequences. The public sequencing data were trimmed at Q25 with fastp and processed into clonotypes with MiXCR by TCRdb, which kept only in-frame beta chains. For every CDR3 protein sequence, its rows merge into one entry that carries the most common genes and DNA. TCRdb, rather than the study authors, made the V and J calls. The sample table holds some 200,000 distinct CDR3 sequences, of which 91% were seen once. Approximately 0.086% of the sample lies in the top ten.

Cut back by 6 bases and 0 bases, the V and J ends lie 15 bases apart. Sequences MDHEN (CDR1) and SYDVKM (CDR2) are obtained from the germline V gene. Including cysteine and phenylalanine, the CDR3 has 15 amino acids. The sequence is cut down to CDR3 DNA, 45 bases in frame from base 1. Peripheral blood CD8+ and CD4+ T cells from healthy donors, Susac syndrome patients and multiple sclerosis patients were profiled using high-throughput TCR beta sequencing. The Susac syndrome patients fulfilled recently defined diagnostic criteria for definite or probable disease. Bulk CD8+ and CD4+ T cells were purified magnetically by negative isolation, whereas CD8+ TEMRA cells were enriched by FACS. Blood was drawn into EDTA tubes, processed within 24 hours, and PBMCs were isolated by density gradient centrifugation. PBMCs intended for TCR sequencing were cryopreserved in liquid nitrogen and thawed later in a water bath at 37 degrees C. A purity of at least 90% was achieved for sorted or isolated CD4+, CD8+ and CD8+ TEMRA cells.

The rearrangement combines TRBV28 with TRBJ2-7; possibly the D gene is TRBD1, per 6 matching bases. The sample consisted of CD4+ T cells from PBMCs. The sequence was collected from a human donor with Susac syndrome. The CDR3 protein: CASSSLQGSSYEQYF. The base sequence is TGTGCCAGCAGCTCTCTACAGGGCAGCTCCTACGAGCAGTACTTC.